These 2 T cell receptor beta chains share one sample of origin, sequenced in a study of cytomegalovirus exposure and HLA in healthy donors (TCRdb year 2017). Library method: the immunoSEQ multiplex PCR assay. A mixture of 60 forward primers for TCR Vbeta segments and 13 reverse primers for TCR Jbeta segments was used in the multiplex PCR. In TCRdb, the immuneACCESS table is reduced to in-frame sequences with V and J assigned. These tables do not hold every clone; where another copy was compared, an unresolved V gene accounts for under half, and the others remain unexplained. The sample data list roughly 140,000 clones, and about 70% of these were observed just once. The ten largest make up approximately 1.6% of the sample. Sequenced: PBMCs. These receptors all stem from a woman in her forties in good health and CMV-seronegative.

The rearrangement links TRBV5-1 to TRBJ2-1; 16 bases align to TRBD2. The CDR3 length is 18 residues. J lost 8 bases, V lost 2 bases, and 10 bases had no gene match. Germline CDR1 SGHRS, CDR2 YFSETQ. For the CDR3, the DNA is TGCGCCAGCAGCTTTTCCGGGACTAGCGGGAGGGCCGTAGATGAGCAGTTCTTC. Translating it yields CASSFSGTSGRAVDEQFF.

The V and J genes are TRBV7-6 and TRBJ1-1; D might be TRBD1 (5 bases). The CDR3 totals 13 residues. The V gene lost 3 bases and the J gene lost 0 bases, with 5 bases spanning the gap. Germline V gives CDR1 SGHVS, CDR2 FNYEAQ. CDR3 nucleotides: TGTGCCAGCAGCTTGACAGTGAACACTGAAGCTTTCTTT. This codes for CASSLTVNTEAFF. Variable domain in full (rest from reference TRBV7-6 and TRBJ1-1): GAGVSQSPRYKVTKRGQDVALRCDPISGHVSLYWYRQALGQGPEFLTYFNYEAQQDKSGLPNDRFSAERPEGSISTLTIQRTEQRDSAMYRCASSLTVNTEAFFGQGTRLTVV.